This record covers a single T cell receptor beta chain. Its antigen remains undetermined. No quality values exist for individual bases; no much larger clone is one base distant. The CDR3 measures 16 amino acids from cysteine to phenylalanine. The kept DNA is CDR3 alone, 48 bases in frame from the first base. Trimming costs V 0 bases and J 4 bases, and their ends lie 14 bases apart. CDR1 WNHNN and CDR2 SYGVQD are derived from the germline V gene (reference sequence). The data were obtained in a study of vaccination effects on CD4 cells after COVID-19 (dated 2022 in TCRdb). About the full investigation: Each participant got two doses of an mRNA SARS-CoV-2 vaccine, either BNT162b2 or mRNA-1273. In both COVID-19 convalescent patients and infection-naive vaccine recipients, the study compared SARS-CoV-2 spike-specific CD4+ TCR repertoires from before mRNA vaccination with those from after it. Altogether, about 10 COVID-19 convalescent patients and a few SARS-CoV-2-naive healthy vaccine recipients made up the full study. Cultures from other donors in the study were sequenced using the Oncomine TCR Beta short-read assay on an Illumina iSeq 100. On the study overall, not on this receptor specifically: Among healthy vaccine recipients, nearly all vaccine-induced clones were SARS-CoV-2 mono-reactive, and just 1 of 255 was cross-reactive with common cold coronaviruses. The study was limited by a small number of convalescent patients and lacked early post-infection timepoints. Both infection-induced and vaccine-induced clones contracted markedly at late post-vaccination timepoints, which is consistent with waning T cell responses.

Libraries were constructed by the immunoSEQ multiplex PCR assay. DNA from the CD4+ T cells that had been cultured and isolated underwent TCR beta CDR3 sequencing. Per the authors' processing: Non-productive TCR sequences were removed and reads were trimmed to the CDR3 region, keeping CDR3s of at least 7 amino acids. Antigen-specific clonotypes were identified using the MANAFEST web app by comparison of expansion in peptide wells against reference cultures. For clones to be considered positive, expansion at FDR<0.05 versus reference and all other wells, an odds ratio above 5, and a frequency above 0.1% in two replicate wells were required. Cross-reactive clonotypes were defined as significantly expanded in SARS-CoV-2 spike wells and in at least one common cold coronavirus spike condition. CDR3 similarity was assessed by Levenshtein distance with the stringdist R package, and unrooted trees were built with ape in R 3.6.1. TCRdb provides this immuneACCESS table in a form limited to in-frame rearrangements. Some clones are lacking; in checked studies, under half of them reflect an unresolved V gene, and why the rest are absent is not known. V, J and clone size were drawn from that table, and D and trimming were deduced from the DNA. Present in this sample are 50,000 to 65,000 clones, around 81% of which were seen just once. The ten largest clones represent over 2% of the sample.

To identify antigen-specific CD4+ T cell clonotypes by their expansion, the ViraFEST assay first stimulated PBMC with viral peptide pools and then applied TCR sequencing. After around ten days of culture, CD4+ T cells were isolated with the EasySep CD4+ T cell isolation kit. The absence of prior SARS-CoV-2 infection in healthy vaccine recipients was confirmed by negative nucleocapsid antibodies before and after vaccination. Each well held 1.5 million to 2.5 million PBMC cultured in IMDM containing 5% human AB serum, 9.5 to 10 IU/ml IL-2 and gentamicin, along with approximately 10 ug/ml peptides. Half of the culture medium was replaced with fresh IL-2-containing medium on days 3 and 7. Each peptide stimulation condition was cultured in triplicate wells unless otherwise noted. PBMC were separated from whole blood using Ficoll-Paque Plus gradient centrifugation and were then either cryopreserved at -140C or used fresh. The overlapping peptide pools covered the spike proteins of SARS-CoV-2 and of the common cold coronaviruses HCoV-NL63, HCoV-OC43 and HCoV-229E. Genomic DNA was extracted from cultured CD4+ T cells with the QIAamp micro DNA kit.

The sequence came from a human donor who received a COVID-19 vaccine. The receptor chain draws on TRBV10-1 and TRBJ2-3, with a weak D call of TRBD2 (6 bases match). The material sequenced was CD4+ T cells from PBMCs cultured with HCoV-229E spike peptides, taken before COVID-19 vaccination. The sample's cell subset or site label, in plain terms: HCoV-229E spike overlapping peptide pool stimulation. The encoded CDR3 is CASSESMGGPSDTQYF. The sequenced DNA is TGCGCCAGCAGTGAGTCAATGGGGGGTCCCTCAGATACGCAGTATTTT.